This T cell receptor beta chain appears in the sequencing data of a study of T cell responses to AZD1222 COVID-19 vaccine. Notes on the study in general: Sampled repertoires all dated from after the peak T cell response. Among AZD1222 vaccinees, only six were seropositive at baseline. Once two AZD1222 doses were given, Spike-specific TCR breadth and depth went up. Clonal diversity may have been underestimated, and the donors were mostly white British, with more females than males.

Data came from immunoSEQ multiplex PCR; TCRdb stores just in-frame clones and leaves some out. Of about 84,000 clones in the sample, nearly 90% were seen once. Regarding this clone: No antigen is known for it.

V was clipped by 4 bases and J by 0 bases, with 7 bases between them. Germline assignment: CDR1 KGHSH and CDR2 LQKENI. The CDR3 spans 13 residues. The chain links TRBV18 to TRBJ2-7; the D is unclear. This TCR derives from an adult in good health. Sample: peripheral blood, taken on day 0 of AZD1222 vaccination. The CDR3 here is CASSQTSSYEQYF. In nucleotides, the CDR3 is TGTGCCAGCTCACAGACGAGCTCCTACGAGCAGTACTTC.